Presented here are 10 T cell receptor beta chains from one specimen sequenced in a study of human CD8 memory T cell subsets. Libraries of TCR beta chains were produced by 5' RACE (UMI-labeled). From its re-call of the 5' RACE reads, TCRdb lists each CDR3 protein once, without DNA. This specimen shows 7,500 to 9,500 distinct CDR3 sequences; the ten leading clones hold under 25%. What was sequenced was CD8+ T cells from PBMCs. The receptors stem from a human donor in good health.

The gene calls are TRBV3-1 and TRBJ2-7. The CDR3 has 15 amino acids. Germline-derived CDR1 and CDR2 are LGHDT and YNNKEL (reference sequence). CDR3 in amino acids: CASSQDLSSSYEQYF.

By frequency, this clonotype is medium-sized (0.01 to 0.1%). The V gene is TRBV29-1, the J gene TRBJ2-7; there is no DNA to check the TCRdb D call of TRBD2. This CDR3 region has 12 residues. CDR1 is SQVTM, CDR2 ANQGSEA, per germline. The CDR3 reads CSVIGGSYEQYF.

The gene calls are TRBV4-1 and TRBJ2-7; there is no DNA to check the TCRdb D call of TRBD1. CDR1 is MGHRA, CDR2 YSYEKL, per germline. The CDR3 has 18 residues. The CDR3 is CASSQNPGQGIVPYEQYF.

The genes are TRBV19 and TRBJ2-1; TCRdb names TRBD1, which stays unverified in the absence of DNA. The CDR3 totals 15 residues. Germline lookup yields CDR1 LNHDA and CDR2 SQIVND (reference sequence). The CDR3 here is CASLGRPYSYNEQFF.

The V gene is TRBV29-1, the J gene TRBJ2-1; TCRdb indicates TRBD2, and absent DNA this call remains unverified. The CDR3 extends over 14 amino acids. CDR1 is SQVTM and CDR2 is ANQGSEA in the germline V gene. The CDR3 protein is CSAIAGQSYNEQFF.

The rearrangement joins TRBV25-1 to TRBJ1-3; TCRdb indicates TRBD1, and absent DNA this call remains unverified. Per germline, CDR1 MGHDK and CDR2 SYGVNS. The CDR3 covers 14 residues. CDR3 residues: CASSGGTDGNTIYF.

The V gene is TRBV5-1, the J gene TRBJ2-1; with no DNA, the TCRdb D assignment of TRBD2 cannot be verified. Looked up from germline, CDR1 is SGHRS and CDR2 is YFSETQ. The CDR3 contains 15 residues. CDR3: CASREAGGPYNEQFF.

By frequency, this clonotype registers medium-sized. The chain joins TRBV12-3 or TRBV12-4 to TRBJ1-1; with no DNA, the TCRdb D assignment of TRBD1 cannot be verified. The CDR3 runs 16 residues. The CDR3 spells CASSPDRGLVNTEAFF.

The chain is built from TRBV28 and TRBJ2-2. The CDR3 is 14 amino acids. Germline loops: CDR1 MDHEN, CDR2 SYDVKM. CDR3: CASSPTVNTGELFF.

The chain carries TRBV27 and TRBJ1-2; TCRdb gives TRBD1 as the D gene, but with no DNA this cannot be confirmed. This CDR3 has 15 amino acids. Germline V CDR1 and CDR2: MNHEY, SMNVEV (reference sequence). This chain's CDR3 is CASSGYRVGGYGYTF.